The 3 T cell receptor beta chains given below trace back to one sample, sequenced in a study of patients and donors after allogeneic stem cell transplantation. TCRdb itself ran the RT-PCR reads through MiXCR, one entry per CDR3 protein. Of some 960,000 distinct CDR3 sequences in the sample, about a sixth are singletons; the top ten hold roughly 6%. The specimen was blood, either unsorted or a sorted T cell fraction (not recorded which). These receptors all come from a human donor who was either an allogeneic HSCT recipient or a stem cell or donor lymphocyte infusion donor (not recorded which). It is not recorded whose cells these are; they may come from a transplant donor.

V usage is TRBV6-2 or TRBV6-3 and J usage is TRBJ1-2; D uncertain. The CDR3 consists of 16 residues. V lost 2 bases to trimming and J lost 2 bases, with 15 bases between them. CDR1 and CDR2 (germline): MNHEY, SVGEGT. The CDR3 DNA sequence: TGTGCCAGCAGTTACGCCCGAAAAGGGAACAACTATGGCTACACCTTC. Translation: CASSYARKGNNYGYTF.

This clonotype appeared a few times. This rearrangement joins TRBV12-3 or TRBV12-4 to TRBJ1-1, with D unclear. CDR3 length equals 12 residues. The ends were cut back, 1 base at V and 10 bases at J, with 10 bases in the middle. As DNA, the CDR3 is TGTGCCAGCAGTTTAGGGCGGTCGGGAGCTTTCTTT. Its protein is CASSLGRSGAFF.

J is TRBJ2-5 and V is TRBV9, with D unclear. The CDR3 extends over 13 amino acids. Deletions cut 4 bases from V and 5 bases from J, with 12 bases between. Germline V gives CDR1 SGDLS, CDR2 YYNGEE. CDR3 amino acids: CASSTEIWETQYF. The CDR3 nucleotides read TGTGCCAGCAGCACCGAAATCTGGGAGACCCAGTACTTC.